The source of this T cell receptor beta chain is a study of cytomegalovirus exposure and HLA in healthy donors. PCR amplification relied on 60 Vbeta primers (plus 13 Jbeta primers). Clones were read by immunoSEQ multiplex PCR, and TCRdb kept only the in-frame ones, dropping some. The sample carries about 160,000 clones, around 80% recorded once. The sequence derives from a man in his fifties or sixties in good health and CMV-seropositive. The specimen was PBMCs.

CDR3 DNA sequence: TGCGCCAGCAGACACTCAGGGGGCGCAGAAACTGAAGCTTTCTTT. Translating gives CASRHSGGAETEAFF. This chain joins TRBV4-1 and TRBJ1-1; 8 nucleotides line up with TRBD1. The length of the CDR3 is 15 residues. The germline V gene has CDR1 MGHRA and CDR2 YSYEKL. The J segment lost 5 bases and the V segment lost 6 bases, leaving 11 bases of the junction unmatched.